This TCR beta chain is from a study of blood T cell repertoires in COVID-19. Study summary: From T cells, B-cell-depleted T cells, or PBMCs came the material, which was cDNA or gDNA.

Sequenced by immunoSEQ multiplex PCR; TCRdb stores in-frame clones only, minus some. The repertoire holds approximately 23,000 clones, with about 90% as singletons. The CDR3 runs 13 residues. Trimming pared 7 bases from V and 5 bases from J, leaving 17 bases between. Germline values: CDR1 SQVTM, CDR2 ANQGSEA. Sequencing was done on a sample of peripheral blood. V and J are TRBV29-1 and TRBJ2-5; D might be TRBD2 (6 bases). This sequence originates from a woman at least 80 years old with active COVID-19. In DNA form, the CDR3 reads TGCAGCGCCCGCGCGGCGGGGATGGAGACCCAGTACTTC. Protein: CSARAAGMETQYF.